The clone carrying this T cell receptor beta chain was seen a handful of times. Antigen unknown. This record belongs to a study of shared clonotypes between healthy human individuals. Study observations and caveats: It was the few donors that limited the genetic and exposure-history diversity represented.

Naive CD8 populations comprised CD45RO-negative cells positively selected for CCR7, excluding terminally differentiated effector memory CD45RA+ cells. Generated by immunoSEQ multiplex PCR, the TCRdb table keeps only in-frame clones and is missing some. The repertoire holds some 2 million clones, with roughly 95% as singletons. The CDR3 consists of 11 residues. V was clipped by 3 bases and J by 2 bases, with 1 base between them. CDR1 and CDR2 from the germline V gene are SGHDT and YYEEEE. Sequenced sample: naive CD8+ T cells sorted from blood. This rearrangement joins TRBV5-6 to TRBJ2-3; D ambiguous. The sequence was collected from a man aged 18 to 35 in good health. CDR3 loop: CASSYTDTQYF. The CDR3 DNA reads TGTGCCAGCAGCTACACAGATACGCAGTATTTT.